These T cell receptor beta chains were read from a single sample in a study of beta chain features in type 1 diabetes. Produced via immunoSEQ multiplex PCR; TCRdb's table is partial and in-frame only. The sample carries under 400,000 clones, about 14% recorded once. The sequenced sample was central memory CD4+ T cells from blood. The receptors stem from a man aged 25 to 40 in good health. Both conserved end residues are part of each CDR3. The size of a clone is reported for some rows only, either as once, few or many, or as a class for expanded clones.

J gene,clone size,V gene,CDR3 protein
TRBJ2-1,many,TRBV14,CASSGKDRVVNEQFF
TRBJ1-2,few,TRBV6-5,CASSQQGANYGYTF
TRBJ2-1,-,TRBV6-5,CASRRLAGVNEQFF
TRBJ2-7,few,TRBV29-1,CSVDAPGGYEQYF
TRBJ2-2,-,TRBV7-3,CASSLGRKNTGELFF
TRBJ1-5,few,TRBV18,CASSPGQVNQPQHF
TRBJ2-5,-,TRBV5-4,CASSNPSGEAGETQYF
TRBJ2-1,-,TRBV29-1,CSVGQVYNEQFF
TRBJ1-2,-,TRBV6-5,CASSSGTYPIYGYTF
TRBJ1-1,-,TRBV27,CASNRDRADTEAFF
TRBJ2-5,once,TRBV4-3,CASSQDTGGQGAQYF
TRBJ1-1,few,TRBV20-1,CSAQGNNEAFF
TRBJ2-1,-,TRBV7-2,CASSASGRYDNEQFF
TRBJ2-2,-,TRBV5-5,CASRTGQGGTGELFF
TRBJ2-2,-,TRBV7-2,CASSFAGAIGELFF
TRBJ2-5,-,TRBV5-4,CASSRTGGVQETQYF
TRBJ2-5,-,TRBV4-2,CASSQGFGRQETQYF
TRBJ1-1,few,TRBV7-2,CASSLAGRDRVKIEAFF
TRBJ2-1,-,TRBV14,CASSPSLAGVVNEQFF
TRBJ1-1,few,TRBV7-8,CASSPSRFVSRTEAFF
TRBJ1-2,-,TRBV11-3,CASSVSYRGYGYTF
TRBJ2-1,few,TRBV19,CATAGLNNEQFF
TRBJ1-1,few,TRBV11-3,CASSLPNGREAFF
TRBJ2-7,few,TRBV2,CASSESSPGGEQYF
TRBJ1-5,few,TRBV30,CAWSVQGRSNQPQHF
TRBJ1-2,few,TRBV2,CASSKDRVIFDGYTF
TRBJ2-5,few,TRBV18,CASSPPASAETQYF
TRBJ1-2,once,TRBV6-5,CASNEATGSGGYTF
TRBJ2-3,few,TRBV5-8,CASSLGQGTRADTQYF
TRBJ1-5,-,TRBV6-6,CASSYSRQLNQPQHF
TRBJ1-2,many,TRBV7-8,CASSSASRATNYGYTF
TRBJ1-2,few,TRBV2,CASNLGAVNYGYTF
TRBJ2-2,few,TRBV9,CASSVESGTGELFF
TRBJ2-1,few,TRBV7-2,CASLSRVTNEQFF
TRBJ2-7,few,TRBV9,CASSRGQATYEQYF
TRBJ1-3,-,TRBV7-8,CASSLATGLSGNTIYF
TRBJ1-4,few,TRBV10-3,CAISVGSGANEKLFF
TRBJ1-4,many,TRBV5-4,CASSTTTNEKLFF
TRBJ1-1,many,TRBV11-1,CASSLGGGHFF
TRBJ2-5,few,TRBV7-2,CASSFGPEVETQYF
TRBJ2-1,-,TRBV6-1,CAIRSTSGRVNEQFF
TRBJ2-3,-,TRBV9,CASSVAGTSGSRADTQYF
TRBJ2-1,-,TRBV6-6,CASSGSGGAGEQFF
TRBJ1-3,-,TRBV18,CASSPPLRAGNTIYF
TRBJ2-1,few,TRBV4-1,CASSQEGLVNEQFF
TRBJ1-2,few,TRBV4-1,CASSQDLSRQGRSYGYTF
TRBJ2-2,few,TRBV4-3,CASSQARARGTGELFF
TRBJ2-7,-,TRBV23-1,CASSPPGSVLSYEQYF
TRBJ1-2,-,TRBV5-4,CASSLGQGANWNGYTF
TRBJ2-3,-,TRBV7-8,CASSHSGRASRDTQYF
TRBJ2-1,-,TRBV5-4,CASSRAYEQFF
TRBJ2-7,few,TRBV5-6,CASSLVSGPQYF
TRBJ1-2,many,TRBV7-9,CASSLALTERGYTF